Below, 24 T cell receptor beta chains from the same sample are listed, as sequenced in a study of CD8 T cells in ankylosing spondylitis. Study-wide findings and caveats: Apparently characteristic of ankylosing spondylitis blood was a TCR beta motif (about 8 highly homologous variants).

TCRdb analysed the 5' RACE reads with MiXCR anew, one entry per CDR3 protein. The top ten hold about 16% of the sample, which has a few hundred thousand distinct CDR3 sequences, about 20% seen once. No antigen is known for these receptors. The sequencing input was blood, either unsorted or a sorted T cell fraction (not recorded which). Receptor source: a male donor with ankylosing spondylitis.

This sequence joins TRBV20-1 and TRBJ2-7; 7 positions match TRBD2. Per the germline V gene, CDR1 is DFQATT and CDR2 is SNEGSKA (reference sequence). The CDR3 is 13 amino acids. V gave up 3 bases and J gave up 2 bases; unmatched junction bases: 4. The CDR3, as DNA: TGCAGTGCTAGTCCCGGGACTACCTACGAGCAGTACTTC. It codes for CSASPGTTYEQYF.

The rearrangement links TRBV4-3 to TRBJ2-1, with TRBD2 identical over 14 bases. Losses at the gene ends were 2 bases for V and 15 bases for J; bases not matched to a gene: 12. CDR3 length: 16 amino acids. CDR1 and CDR2 from the germline V gene are LGHNA and YSLEER. The CDR3 reads CASSQTGLAGGTWGFF. The CDR3 region has the DNA TGCGCCAGCAGCCAAACAGGACTAGCGGGAGGAACGTGGGGGTTCTTC.

Of note for this clonotype: At one boundary the junction diverges from the germline segment, which might be a read error. The V gene is TRBV12-3 or TRBV12-4, the J gene TRBJ2-2; tentatively, D is TRBD2 (5 bases). The CDR3 sequence is 16 residues long. The CDR3 DNA is TGTGCCAGCAGTTTAGGAGGGCCGCGAATCACCGAGGAGCTGTTTTTT. Protein sequence: CASSLGGPRITEELFF.

This clonotype was seen a handful of times. This chain joins TRBV29-1 and TRBJ2-1, with a possible D match to TRBD2 (5 bases). Trimming removed 7 bases from V and 0 bases from J, with 13 bases in between. The CDR3 is made up of 14 amino acids. Germline CDR1 SQVTM, CDR2 ANQGSEA. The CDR3 region has the DNA TGCAGCGCCTTGACTACTAGCTCCTACAATGAGCAGTTCTTC. Amino acid sequence: CSALTTSSYNEQFF.

The chain has TRBV7-7 and TRBJ2-5; no firm D call. V shed 5 bases and J shed 4 bases, with 8 bases lying between them. CDR3 length: 12 residues. Per the germline V gene, CDR1 is SSHAT and CDR2 is FNYEAQ (reference sequence). Here the CDR3 reads CASSPEGETQYF. Written as DNA, the CDR3 is TGTGCCAGCAGCCCAGAAGGAGAGACCCAGTACTTC. The whole variable domain, remainder taken from reference TRBV7-7 and TRBJ2-5, is GAGVSQSPRYKVTKRGQDVTLRCDPISSHATLYWYQQALGQGPEFLTYFNYEAQPDKSGLPSDRFSAERPEGSISTLTIQRTEQRDSAMYRCASSPEGETQYFGPGTRLLVL.

This clonotype was detected many times. The chain has TRBV12-3 or TRBV12-4 and TRBJ2-2; D may be TRBD1 or TRBD2 (5 bases each). Trimming cost V 2 bases and J 4 bases, with 11 bases left between them. This CDR3 region has 15 residues. The CDR3 loop is CASSLNVGTTGELFF. The CDR3 DNA sequence: TGTGCCAGCAGTTTAAACGTGGGGACCACCGGGGAGCTGTTTTTT.

There are a few counts of this clonotype. The chain joins TRBV15 to TRBJ1-5; tentative D call: TRBD1 (5 bases). Germline lookup yields CDR1 LNHNV and CDR2 YYDKDF (reference sequence). The CDR3 runs 16 residues. The ends were cut back, 9 bases at V and 6 bases at J, with 24 bases in the middle. The CDR3: CATKKSGGNFGQPQHF. CDR3 in DNA: TGTGCCACAAAAAAAAGTGGGGGAAATTTCGGTCAGCCCCAGCATTTT.

In this sample, this clonotype turned up many times. V is TRBV29-1 and J is TRBJ2-1, with D maybe TRBD2 (6 bases). The V end lost 5 bases, the J end lost 0 bases, and 11 bases lay between the germline ends. Germline lookup yields CDR1 SQVTM and CDR2 ANQGSEA. The length of the CDR3 is 14 residues. CDR3 residues: CSVTSSGSYNEQFF. In DNA form, the CDR3 reads TGCAGCGTTACTAGCAGCGGCTCCTACAATGAGCAGTTCTTC.

This clonotype was recorded a few times. V usage is TRBV29-1 and J usage is TRBJ2-6; D gene ambiguous. This CDR3 has 13 residues. Germline V gives CDR1 SQVTM, CDR2 ANQGSEA. The V gene lost 6 bases and the J gene lost 0 bases, with 6 bases spanning the gap. In DNA form, the CDR3 reads TGCAGCGTGCGCCTCTCTGGGGCCAACGTCCTGACTTTC. Protein product: CSVRLSGANVLTF. The variable domain in full, with the rest retrieved from reference TRBV29-1 and TRBJ2-6, is SAVISQKPSRDICQRGTSLTIQCQVDSQVTMMFWYRQQPGQSLTLIATANQGSEATYESGFVIDKFPISRPNLTFSTLTVSNMSPEDSSIYLCSVRLSGANVLTFGAGSRLTVL.

V and J are TRBV18 and TRBJ1-4, with no clear D. The V end lost 0 bases, the J end lost 8 bases, and 16 bases lay between the germline ends. Germline V gene lookup returns CDR1 KGHSH and CDR2 LQKENI. CDR3 length equals 16 residues. CDR3 in amino acids: CASSPPGDGRGEKLFF. The CDR3 nucleotides are TGTGCCAGCTCACCACCGGGTGATGGGCGTGGAGAAAAACTGTTTTTT.

In its sample, this clonotype was seen a few times. The rearrangement joins TRBV20-1 to TRBJ2-3; no definite D call. The germline V gene has CDR1 DFQATT and CDR2 SNEGSKA (reference sequence). Trimming removed 0 bases at V and 4 bases at J, with 11 bases between. The CDR3 is 14 amino acids. CDR3 region: CSARDRLVSDTQYF. CDR3 DNA sequence: TGCAGTGCTAGAGACAGGCTCGTTTCAGATACGCAGTATTTT.

The rearrangement joins TRBV9 to TRBJ2-7, with no clear D. With 6 bases removed from V and 5 bases from J, the gap between germline ends came to 18 bases. Germline lookup yields CDR1 SGDLS and CDR2 YYNGEE. The CDR3 is 14 residues long. CDR3 DNA: TGTGCCAGCACCGAATACCGGATGGGTAACGAGCAGTACTTC. It codes for CASTEYRMGNEQYF.

Note on this clonotype: A read error may account for a junction end that differs from germline. This chain connects TRBV12-3 or TRBV12-4 to TRBJ1-5; no clear D gene. The length of the CDR3 is 13 residues. The CDR3 sequence is CASSLAVNQPQQF. The CDR3 region has the DNA TGTGCCAGCAGTTTAGCCGTAAATCAGCCCCAGCAATTT.

This clonotype came up a few times. The V gene is TRBV5-1, the J gene TRBJ1-2; 8 bases match TRBD1. Trimming at V came to 2 bases and at J to 6 bases, leaving 3 bases not matched to a gene. The CDR3 is made up of 13 amino acids. Germline V gives CDR1 SGHRS, CDR2 YFSETQ. CDR3 in DNA: TGCGCCAGCAGCTTAGAGACAGGGGATGGCTACACCTTC. Translated: CASSLETGDGYTF.

The chain links TRBV6-5 to TRBJ1-5; D unclear. The germline CDR1 and CDR2 sequences are MNHEY and SVGAGI. This CDR3 spans 14 amino acids. The V and J ends lost 4 bases and 2 bases respectively, with 9 bases between them. CDR3 DNA: TGTGCCAGCAGTTCCCTATACGGCAATCAGCCCCAGCATTTT. It yields the protein CASSSLYGNQPQHF.

J is TRBJ2-1 and V is TRBV7-9; unclear D gene. V was clipped by 4 bases and J by 7 bases, with 11 bases between them. Per germline, CDR1 SEHNR and CDR2 FQNEAQ (reference sequence). The CDR3 is made up of 13 amino acids. CDR3: CASSSTEANEQFF. In DNA form, the CDR3 reads TGTGCCAGCAGCTCAACCGAAGCAAATGAGCAGTTCTTC. Looking up the rest from reference TRBV7-9 and TRBJ2-1 gives the full variable domain: DTGVSQNPRHKITKRGQNVTFRCDPISEHNRLYWYRQTLGQGPEFLTYFQNEAQLEKSRLLSDRFSAERPKGSFSTLEIQRTEQGDSAMYLCASSSTEANEQFFGPGTRLTVL.

The CDR3 spells CASSLRARGQGMGNQPQHF. CDR3 coding DNA: TGTGCCAGCAGTTTAAGGGCCAGGGGGCAGGGTATGGGCAATCAGCCCCAGCATTTT. V is TRBV12-3 or TRBV12-4 and J is TRBJ1-5, with TRBD1 identical over 8 bases. V lost 2 bases and J lost 2; bases outside the gene matches: 14. This CDR3 region has 19 residues.

This clonotype came up a few times. The chain has TRBV7-2 and TRBJ1-1; a weak D match, TRBD1 (5 bases). The CDR3 has 13 amino acids. V gave up 5 bases and J gave up 6 bases, with 13 bases separating them. Germline V gene lookup returns CDR1 SGHTA and CDR2 FQGNSA. Here the CDR3 reads CASSTYWGPEAFF. CDR3 nucleotides: TGTGCCAGCAGCACCTACTGGGGACCTGAAGCTTTCTTT.

The chain recombines TRBV6-5 with TRBJ2-7, with a tentative D call TRBD2 (6 bases). The germline V gene has CDR1 MNHEY and CDR2 SVGAGI. CDR3 size: 12 residues. Trimming removed 6 bases at V and 4 bases at J, with 10 bases between. This CDR3 reads CASRHGTYEQYF. Here the CDR3 DNA reads TGTGCCAGCAGACACGGGACTTACGAGCAGTACTTC.

This chain uses TRBV5-6 with TRBJ2-1, with TRBD2 matching over 12 bases. V was pared by 4 bases and J by 0 bases, with 8 bases of the junction left unmatched. The CDR3 has 18 amino acids. Germline V gene lookup returns CDR1 SGHDT and CDR2 YYEEEE. The CDR3 here is CASSLITSGGTSYNEQFF. The DNA for the CDR3 is TGTGCCAGCAGCCTGATCACTAGCGGGGGGACCTCCTACAATGAGCAGTTCTTC.

In its sample, this clonotype was seen a few times. The rearrangement links TRBV9 to TRBJ1-6, with 7 positions matching TRBD1. This CDR3 is built from 14 residues. J gave up 6 bases and V 4 bases, and 4 bases lay outside the gene matches. Germline lookup yields CDR1 SGDLS and CDR2 YYNGEE. CDR3 sequence (DNA): TGTGCCAGCAGCTCAGACAGGGTTAATTCACCCCTCCACTTT. It encodes CASSSDRVNSPLHF. The full variable domain, in which reference TRBV9 and TRBJ1-6 provide the parts outside the CDR3, is DSGVTQTPKHLITATGQRVTLRCSPRSGDLSVYWYQQSLDQGLQFLIQYYNGEERAKGNILERFSAQQFPDLHSELNLSSLELGDSALYFCASSSDRVNSPLHFGNGTRLTVT.

The chain recombines TRBV3-1 with TRBJ2-1, with D perhaps assigned TRBD1 or TRBD2 (5 bases each). CDR1 LGHDT and CDR2 YNNKEL come from the germline V gene (reference sequence). Trimming removed 3 bases at V and 10 bases at J, with 16 bases between. This CDR3 region has 14 residues. DNA for the CDR3: TGTGCCAGCAGCCAGGCAGTAGTGGGGACCGAGCAGTTCTTC. Translation: CASSQAVVGTEQFF.

This clonotype was seen a few times. The chain couples TRBV9 to TRBJ2-1; TRBD2 matches 9 bases. This CDR3 is 15 amino acids long. From germline, CDR1 is SGDLS and CDR2 YYNGEE. Losses at the gene ends were 1 base for V and 8 bases for J; bases not matched to a gene: 7. The CDR3 is CASSVWAGGPDEQFF. DNA of the CDR3: TGTGCCAGCAGCGTATGGGCGGGAGGGCCTGATGAGCAGTTCTTC.

The chain joins TRBV4-3 to TRBJ2-1; D possibly corresponds to TRBD2 (6 bases). Germline CDR1 is LGHNA and CDR2 is YSLEER. V lost 5 bases and J 0 bases, leaving 17 bases between the germline ends. The CDR3 contains 17 residues. CDR3 bases: TGCGCCAGCAGCAAATCCCCCCTAGCGCTCTCCTACAATGAGCAGTTCTTC. Translation gives CASSKSPLALSYNEQFF.